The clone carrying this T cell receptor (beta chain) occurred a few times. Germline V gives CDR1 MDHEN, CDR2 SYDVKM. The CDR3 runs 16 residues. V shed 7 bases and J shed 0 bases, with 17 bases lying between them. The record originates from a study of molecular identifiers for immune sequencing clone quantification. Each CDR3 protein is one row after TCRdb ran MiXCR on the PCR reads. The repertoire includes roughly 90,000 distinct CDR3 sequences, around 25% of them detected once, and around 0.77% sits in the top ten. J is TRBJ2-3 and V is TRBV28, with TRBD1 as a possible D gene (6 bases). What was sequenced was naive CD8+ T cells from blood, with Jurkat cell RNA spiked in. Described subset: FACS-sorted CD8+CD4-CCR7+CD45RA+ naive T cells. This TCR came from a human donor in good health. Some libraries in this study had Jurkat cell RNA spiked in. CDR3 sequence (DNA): TGTGCCAGCACCGACCCTACAGGGAGAAGCACAGATACGCAGTATTTT. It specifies CASTDPTGRSTDTQYF.